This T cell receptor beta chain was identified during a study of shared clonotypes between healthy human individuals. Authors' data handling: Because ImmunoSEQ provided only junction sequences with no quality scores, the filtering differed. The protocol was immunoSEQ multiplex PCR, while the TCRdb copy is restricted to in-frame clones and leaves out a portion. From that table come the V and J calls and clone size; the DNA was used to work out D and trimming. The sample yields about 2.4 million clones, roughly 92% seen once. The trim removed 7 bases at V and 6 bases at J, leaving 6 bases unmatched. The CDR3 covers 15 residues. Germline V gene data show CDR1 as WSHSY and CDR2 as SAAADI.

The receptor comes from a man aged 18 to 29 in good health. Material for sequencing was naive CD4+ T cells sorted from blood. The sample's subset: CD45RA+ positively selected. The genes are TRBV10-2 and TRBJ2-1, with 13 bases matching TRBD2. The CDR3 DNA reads TGCGCCAGCAACAAACTAGCGGGAGGGCTCAATGAGCAGTTCTTC. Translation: CASNKLAGGLNEQFF.